The 18 T cell receptor beta chains below all came from one sample that was sequenced in a study of T cell responses to AZD1222 COVID-19 vaccine. Method: immunoSEQ multiplex PCR; TCRdb's copy keeps in-frame clones and lacks some. The table records about 150,000 clones, roughly nine tenths of them present only once. Sequences were derived from peripheral blood, sampled 28 days after the second AZD1222 dose. These receptors originate from an adult who received the AZD1222 COVID-19 vaccine.

This chain uses TRBV15 with TRBJ2-2; D is perhaps TRBD2 (5 bases). The germline V gene has CDR1 LNHNV and CDR2 YYDKDF (reference sequence). V was clipped by 1 base and J by 0 bases, with 6 bases between them. This CDR3 spans 15 amino acids. The CDR3 DNA reads as TGTGCCACCAGCAGAGCCGGGGCGAACACCGGGGAGCTGTTTTTT. It codes for CATSRAGANTGELFF.

This sequence joins TRBV10-3 and TRBJ1-1, with D maybe TRBD1 (6 bases). V gave up 3 bases and J gave up 3 bases, with 14 bases separating them. Germline CDR1 is ENHRY and CDR2 is SYGVKD. This CDR3 has 15 amino acids. CDR3 DNA: TGTGCCATCAGTGAAGAACAGGGATCGTACACTGAAGCTTTCTTT. This translates into CAISEEQGSYTEAFF.

This chain's CDR3 is CASSLVPGYEQFF. The CDR3 DNA sequence: TGTGCCAGCAGCTTGGTCCCCGGGTATGAGCAGTTCTTC. This chain joins TRBV5-8 and TRBJ2-1, with D unclear. The V end was cut by 0 bases, the J end by 8 bases, with 9 bases between. The CDR3 is 13 amino acids. Germline CDR1 reads SGHTS; CDR2 reads YDEGEE.

This chain links TRBV5-4 with TRBJ2-1; 9 positions match TRBD2. The ends lost 4 bases at V and 10 bases at J; junction bases unmatched: 6. The CDR3 length is 13 residues. Germline V CDR1 and CDR2: SGHNT, YYREEE (reference sequence). The CDR3 DNA reads TGTGCCAGCAGCGACTCTCTAGCGGGAGAGCAGTTCTTC. Its translation is CASSDSLAGEQFF.

The chain uses TRBV7-2 and TRBJ2-7; 7 positions match TRBD2. The CDR3 has 14 amino acids. Germline CDR1 reads SGHTA; CDR2 reads FQGNSA. Trimming at V came to 6 bases and at J to 3 bases, leaving 8 bases not matched to a gene. CDR3 DNA sequence: TGTGCCAGCAGGCAAACTAGCGCGAACTACGAGCAGTACTTC. Protein sequence: CASRQTSANYEQYF. Full variable domain (missing parts from reference TRBV7-2 and TRBJ2-7): GAGVSQSPSNKVTEKGKDVELRCDPISGHTALYWYRQSLGQGLEFLIYFQGNSAPDKSGLPSDRFSAERTGGSVSTLTIQRTQQEDSAVYLCASRQTSANYEQYFGPGTRLTVT.

The chain is built from TRBV7-2 and TRBJ1-1; no reliable D call. The CDR3 consists of 15 residues. Per germline, CDR1 SGHTA and CDR2 FQGNSA. V lost 2 bases, J lost 0 bases, and 10 bases lay in between. The CDR3 is CASSLLSVVNTEAFF. CDR3 in DNA: TGTGCCAGCAGCTTACTTAGTGTCGTGAACACTGAAGCTTTCTTT.

The V gene is TRBV30, the J gene TRBJ1-1; D not resolved. The CDR3 runs to 13 residues. CDR1 GTSNPN and CDR2 SVGIG come from the germline V gene (reference sequence). The germline V and J ends were trimmed by 0 bases and 8 bases, with 13 bases remaining between them. CDR3 bases: TGTGCCTGGAGTGTACGCAAGGGTCTGGAAGCTTTCTTT. Its translation is CAWSVRKGLEAFF.

The rearrangement joins TRBV6-2 or TRBV6-3 to TRBJ1-2; D unresolved. Between the trimmed V and J ends, which lost 4 bases and 3 bases, there was a span of 18 bases. The CDR3 is 16 residues long. Germline CDR1 is MNHEY and CDR2 is SVGEGT. Here the CDR3 reads CASSFSTARVYYGYTF. Written as DNA, the CDR3 is TGTGCCAGCAGTTTCTCCACAGCTAGGGTGTACTATGGCTACACCTTC.

V is TRBV7-9 and J is TRBJ1-2, with 9 bases identical to TRBD1. V was pared by 6 bases and J by 5 bases, with 10 bases of the junction left unmatched. The CDR3 is 15 residues long. CDR1 and CDR2 from the germline V gene are SEHNR and FQNEAQ (reference sequence). CDR3 DNA: TGTGCCAGCAGACTTTTTGAGGACAGGGGATATGGCTACACCTTC. Protein: CASRLFEDRGYGYTF.

CDR3 amino acids: CASTKNEVYGYTF. CDR3 coding DNA: TGTGCCAGCACCAAAAACGAAGTATATGGCTACACCTTC. The J gene is TRBJ1-2, the V gene TRBV11-2; D is ambiguous. This CDR3 has 13 residues. Germline loops: CDR1 SGHAT, CDR2 FQNNGV. V lost 7 bases and J 5 bases, leaving 14 bases between the germline ends.

The chain joins TRBV19 to TRBJ1-4; D is uncertain. The CDR3 length is 16 residues. Germline V gives CDR1 LNHDA, CDR2 SQIVND (reference sequence). Trimming took off 4 bases at V and 0 bases at J, with 12 bases between the two ends. In DNA form, the CDR3 reads TGTGCCAGTAGTAGGGATACAGAGGCAACTAATGAAAAACTGTTTTTT. Translated, it gives CASSRDTEATNEKLFF.

The rearrangement links TRBV13 to TRBJ2-2, with TRBD2 matching 12 bases. Trimming removed 5 bases from V and 3 bases from J; junction bases left unmatched: 13. The CDR3 runs to 19 residues. CDR1 and CDR2 from the germline V gene are PRHDT and FYEKMQ (reference sequence). For the CDR3, the DNA is TGTGCCAGCAGCCAGACTAGCGGGAGAATCGCGTACTACACCGGGGAGCTGTTTTTT. Encoded protein: CASSQTSGRIAYYTGELFF.

The V gene is TRBV28, the J gene TRBJ1-5; D is possibly TRBD1 (6 bases). Per the germline V gene, CDR1 is MDHEN and CDR2 is SYDVKM. The CDR3 is 15 residues long. The germline V and J ends were trimmed by 5 bases and 5 bases, with 16 bases remaining between them. The CDR3 is CASSVPQGKYQPQHF. As DNA, the CDR3 is TGTGCCAGCAGTGTACCTCAGGGGAAGTATCAGCCCCAGCATTTT.

The gene calls are TRBV6-4 and TRBJ2-2; D not certain. The V and J ends lost 8 bases and 1 base respectively, with 11 bases between them. CDR1 and CDR2 from the germline V gene are MRHNA and SNTAGT. The CDR3 runs to 14 residues. The DNA for the CDR3 is TGTGCCAGCTGTGTCGCTTGGAACACCGGGGAGCTGTTTTTT. As protein: CASCVAWNTGELFF.

The gene calls are TRBV28 and TRBJ2-5; D gene ambiguous. The V gene's germline CDR1 is MDHEN and CDR2 SYDVKM. The CDR3 covers 15 residues. The V end was cut by 2 bases, the J end by 1 base, with 11 bases between. CDR3 DNA sequence: TGTGCCAGCAGTTTACCCTCACATATCCAAGAGACCCAGTACTTC. Translating it yields CASSLPSHIQETQYF.

This clone occurred once. This rearrangement joins TRBV7-3 to TRBJ1-2; D remains unclear. The germline V gene has CDR1 SGHTA and CDR2 FQGTGA. V dropped 5 bases and J dropped 2 bases, with 15 bases sitting between them. The CDR3 runs to 15 residues. CDR3 loop: CASSPQSGVNYGYTF. The CDR3 bases are TGTGCCAGCAGCCCCCAAAGTGGGGTGAACTATGGCTACACCTTC.

The chain has TRBV4-1 and TRBJ2-3; TRBD2 matches at 13 bases. The trim removed 0 bases at V and 6 bases at J, leaving 3 bases unmatched. The CDR3 covers 16 residues. CDR1 and CDR2 from the germline V gene are MGHRA and YSYEKL. The CDR3 DNA follows: TGCGCCAGCAGCCAAGAACTAGCGGGAGGGCCGGATACGCAGTATTTT. This gives the protein CASSQELAGGPDTQYF.

V and J are TRBV2 and TRBJ1-2, with D maybe TRBD1 (5 bases). V lost 8 bases to trimming and J lost 7 bases, with 14 bases between them. The CDR3 is made up of 12 amino acids. The V gene's germline CDR1 is SNHLY and CDR2 FYNNEI. Here the CDR3 DNA reads TGTGCCAGCGACTCCGGTAGGGGTGGCTACACCTTC. This encodes CASDSGRGGYTF.